The rows below give T cell receptor beta chains drawn from one sample of a study of blood T cell repertoires in COVID-19. Sequencing was performed with immunoSEQ multiplex PCR; in TCRdb, only in-frame clones are kept and a portion is missing. The table records over 120,000 clones, about 85% of them present only once. Input material: peripheral blood. The receptor set was obtained from a woman between 70 and 85 years old with COVID-19, enrolled during active disease. Both conserved end residues are part of each CDR3. Each record gives: clone size, D gene, J gene, V gene, CDR3 DNA, CDR3 protein. A D gene is named only where the DNA matches it firmly. Some rows mark clone size as missing; the rest say once, few, many or name a class of expanded clone.

clone_size: -
d_call: -
j_call: TRBJ2-3
v_call: TRBV19
cdr3_nt: TGTGCCAGTGCGGCGGGCGGGGTGACAGATACGCAGTATTTT
cdr3_aa: CASAAGGVTDTQYF

clone_size: -
d_call: TRBD1
j_call: TRBJ1-1
v_call: TRBV30
cdr3_nt: TGTGCCTGGAGTGTAAACAGGGGAGGTGAAGCTTTCTTT
cdr3_aa: CAWSVNRGGEAFF

clone_size: -
d_call: -
j_call: TRBJ2-2
v_call: TRBV19
cdr3_nt: TGTGCCAGTAGTATAGGATGGGAGACCGGGGAGCTGTTTTTT
cdr3_aa: CASSIGWETGELFF

clone_size: -
d_call: -
j_call: TRBJ1-6
v_call: TRBV6-1
cdr3_nt: TGTGCCAGCAGTGACCCCGCGAGGCCCGGGGATTCACCCCTCCACTTT
cdr3_aa: CASSDPARPGDSPLHF

clone_size: -
d_call: -
j_call: TRBJ2-7
v_call: TRBV3-1/TRBV3-2
cdr3_nt: TGTGCCAGCAGCCAAGCTATCGACGAGCAGTACTTC
cdr3_aa: CASSQAIDEQYF

clone_size: -
d_call: -
j_call: TRBJ1-4
v_call: TRBV9
cdr3_nt: TGTGCCAGCAGCCCTAGGGGTGACCGGGATGAAAAACTGTTTTTT
cdr3_aa: CASSPRGDRDEKLFF

clone_size: few
d_call: -
j_call: TRBJ2-1
v_call: TRBV18
cdr3_nt: TGTGCCAGCTCACTAAACAATGAGCAGTTCTTC
cdr3_aa: CASSLNNEQFF

clone_size: -
d_call: -
j_call: TRBJ2-5
v_call: TRBV7-2
cdr3_nt: TGTGCCAGCAGCCGAGAATTACGAGAGACCCAGTACTTC
cdr3_aa: CASSRELRETQYF

clone_size: -
d_call: -
j_call: TRBJ2-7
v_call: TRBV3-1/TRBV3-2
cdr3_nt: TGTGCCAGCAGCCGGAGGGGAGAGGGCTCCTACGAGCAGTACTTC
cdr3_aa: CASSRRGEGSYEQYF

clone_size: -
d_call: -
j_call: TRBJ2-2
v_call: TRBV7-6
cdr3_nt: TGTGCCAGCAGCTTTTTTCTGGTCGGGACAAACACCGGGGAGCTGTTTTTT
cdr3_aa: CASSFFLVGTNTGELFF

clone_size: once
d_call: -
j_call: TRBJ1-1
v_call: TRBV27
cdr3_nt: TGTGCCAGCAGGGCCGGGGGGCCCGAAGCTTTCTTT
cdr3_aa: CASRAGGPEAFF

clone_size: -
d_call: TRBD1
j_call: TRBJ1-5
v_call: TRBV6-5
cdr3_nt: TGTGCCAGCAGCCGCGGGACAGGGGGCAATCAGCCCCAGCATTTT
cdr3_aa: CASSRGTGGNQPQHF

clone_size: few
d_call: -
j_call: TRBJ1-5
v_call: TRBV5-5
cdr3_nt: TGTGCCAGCAGCCCCACAGCACAGGTGAATCAGCCCCAGCATTTT
cdr3_aa: CASSPTAQVNQPQHF

clone_size: -
d_call: -
j_call: TRBJ1-1
v_call: TRBV7-9
cdr3_nt: TGTGCCAGCAGCTTAGTGAACCGAGGGACTGAAGCTTTCTTT
cdr3_aa: CASSLVNRGTEAFF

clone_size: few
d_call: -
j_call: TRBJ1-1
v_call: TRBV11-2
cdr3_nt: TGTGCCAGCAGCGCGACGGACTCGAACACTGAAGCTTTCTTT
cdr3_aa: CASSATDSNTEAFF

clone_size: -
d_call: -
j_call: TRBJ1-2
v_call: TRBV3-1/TRBV3-2
cdr3_nt: TGTGCCAGCAGCCAAGATGGGCAGGGGACCTATGGCTACACCTTC
cdr3_aa: CASSQDGQGTYGYTF

clone_size: -
d_call: TRBD2
j_call: TRBJ2-1
v_call: TRBV7-2
cdr3_nt: TGTGCCAGCAGCTTAGAGGCGACTAGCGTGAATGAGCAGTTCTTC
cdr3_aa: CASSLEATSVNEQFF

clone_size: -
d_call: -
j_call: TRBJ1-5
v_call: TRBV7-6
cdr3_nt: TGTGCCAGCAGCCAAGCCCCCACAGGGAAGAGCAATCAGCCCCAGCATTTT
cdr3_aa: CASSQAPTGKSNQPQHF

clone_size: -
d_call: TRBD1
j_call: TRBJ2-7
v_call: TRBV5-5
cdr3_nt: TGTGCCAGCAGCTCGACAGGGGCTTTGAACGAGCAGTACTTC
cdr3_aa: CASSSTGALNEQYF

clone_size: -
d_call: TRBD1
j_call: TRBJ2-2
v_call: TRBV5-5
cdr3_nt: TGTGCCAGCAGCCCCGGACAGGGGGCACGGGAGCTGTTTTTT
cdr3_aa: CASSPGQGARELFF

clone_size: -
d_call: -
j_call: TRBJ1-5
v_call: TRBV2
cdr3_nt: TGTGCCAGCAGTGAATGGTCCATAGACAGTCAGCCCCAGCATTTT
cdr3_aa: CASSEWSIDSQPQHF

clone_size: -
d_call: -
j_call: TRBJ2-7
v_call: TRBV12-2
cdr3_nt: TGTGCAAGTCGCTTAGGGGCCGCAGCCTACGAGCAGTACTTC
cdr3_aa: CASRLGAAAYEQYF

clone_size: -
d_call: TRBD2
j_call: TRBJ2-5
v_call: TRBV7-9
cdr3_nt: TGTGCCAGCAGCCGACTAGCGGGGGCAGAGACCCAGTACTTC
cdr3_aa: CASSRLAGAETQYF

clone_size: -
d_call: -
j_call: TRBJ1-1
v_call: TRBV12-3/TRBV12-4
cdr3_nt: TGTGCCTCGGGGGAATACACTGAAGCTTTCTTT
cdr3_aa: CASGEYTEAFF

clone_size: -
d_call: TRBD1
j_call: TRBJ2-7
v_call: TRBV6-6
cdr3_nt: TGTGCCAGCAGCCCCGAGACAGGGGATCCCTACGAGCAGTACTTC
cdr3_aa: CASSPETGDPYEQYF

clone_size: -
d_call: -
j_call: TRBJ2-1
v_call: TRBV5-5
cdr3_nt: TGTGCCAGCAGCCCGGCGCGGGGAAAATACAATGAGCAGTTCTTC
cdr3_aa: CASSPARGKYNEQFF

clone_size: few
d_call: TRBD1
j_call: TRBJ1-1
v_call: TRBV5-1
cdr3_nt: TGCGCCAGCAGCCTAGGTGACAGGGCTGAAGCTTTCTTT
cdr3_aa: CASSLGDRAEAFF

clone_size: -
d_call: -
j_call: TRBJ2-3
v_call: TRBV25-1
cdr3_nt: TGTGCCAGCAGTGAATTAGGGGGCACAGATACGCAGTATTTT
cdr3_aa: CASSELGGTDTQYF

clone_size: -
d_call: -
j_call: TRBJ1-1
v_call: TRBV7-9
cdr3_nt: TGTGCCAGCAGCTTTACAGGGAGGGGAGCTTTCTTT
cdr3_aa: CASSFTGRGAFF

clone_size: -
d_call: TRBD2
j_call: TRBJ2-5
v_call: TRBV7-9
cdr3_nt: TGTGCCAGCAGCTCCAGCGGGGGGTGGAAAGAGACCCAGTACTTC
cdr3_aa: CASSSSGGWKETQYF

clone_size: -
d_call: -
j_call: TRBJ1-2
v_call: TRBV6-5
cdr3_nt: TGTGCCAGCAGTCCTACAGGGATCTATGGCTACACCTTC
cdr3_aa: CASSPTGIYGYTF

clone_size: -
d_call: TRBD1
j_call: TRBJ1-2
v_call: TRBV2
cdr3_nt: TGTGCCAGCAGTACAGGGGTCAACTATGGCTACACCTTC
cdr3_aa: CASSTGVNYGYTF

clone_size: -
d_call: TRBD2
j_call: TRBJ2-7
v_call: TRBV4-2
cdr3_nt: TGTGCCAGCAGCCAAGCTTCGGGGGGAAACGAGCAGTACTTC
cdr3_aa: CASSQASGGNEQYF

clone_size: few
d_call: TRBD2
j_call: TRBJ2-1
v_call: TRBV2
cdr3_nt: TGTGCCAGCATGGCGGGGGGGGTTTACAATGAGCAGTTCTTC
cdr3_aa: CASMAGGVYNEQFF

clone_size: -
d_call: TRBD1
j_call: TRBJ1-6
v_call: TRBV19
cdr3_nt: TGTGCCAGTAGTATGGGGGTGCGGACAGGGAATAATAATTCACCCCTCCACTTT
cdr3_aa: CASSMGVRTGNNNSPLHF

clone_size: -
d_call: TRBD1
j_call: TRBJ1-1
v_call: TRBV19
cdr3_nt: TGTGCCAGTAGGAGGGTGGGGACAGGGAATCAAGCTTTCTTT
cdr3_aa: CASRRVGTGNQAFF

clone_size: -
d_call: TRBD2
j_call: TRBJ2-1
v_call: TRBV5-1
cdr3_nt: TGCGCCAGCAGCAAAGGGAGCGGGGGGCCCGCCTACAATGAGCAGTTCTTC
cdr3_aa: CASSKGSGGPAYNEQFF

clone_size: -
d_call: TRBD1
j_call: TRBJ2-2
v_call: TRBV3-1/TRBV3-2
cdr3_nt: TGTGCCAGCAGACGACAGGGGGCTCCCGGGGAGCTGTTTTTT
cdr3_aa: CASRRQGAPGELFF

clone_size: -
d_call: -
j_call: TRBJ1-2
v_call: TRBV5-4
cdr3_nt: TGTGCCAGCAGCTTGGTGGGGGGGGATGGCTACACCTTC
cdr3_aa: CASSLVGGDGYTF

clone_size: -
d_call: -
j_call: TRBJ1-2
v_call: TRBV5-4
cdr3_nt: TGTGCCAGCAGCCCCGGGTCTACGAACTATGGCTACACCTTC
cdr3_aa: CASSPGSTNYGYTF

clone_size: -
d_call: -
j_call: TRBJ1-5
v_call: TRBV10-3
cdr3_nt: TGTGCCATCAGTGGGGTGGAGGCCCAGCCCCAGCATTTT
cdr3_aa: CAISGVEAQPQHF

clone_size: -
d_call: TRBD1
j_call: TRBJ1-1
v_call: TRBV28
cdr3_nt: TGTGCCAGCAGGACCCGACAGGGAGGCACTGAAGCTTTCTTT
cdr3_aa: CASRTRQGGTEAFF

clone_size: -
d_call: -
j_call: TRBJ2-7
v_call: TRBV5-1
cdr3_nt: TGCGCCAGCAGCTGGGACAACTACGAGCAGTACTTC
cdr3_aa: CASSWDNYEQYF

clone_size: once
d_call: -
j_call: TRBJ2-7
v_call: TRBV10-3
cdr3_nt: TGTGCCATCAGTATCTCCCACGAGCAGTACTTC
cdr3_aa: CAISISHEQYF

clone_size: -
d_call: -
j_call: TRBJ1-4
v_call: TRBV5-8
cdr3_nt: TGTGCCAGCACCACGCTTATCGACCCACAAAGGGGAAAACTGTTTTTT
cdr3_aa: CASTTLIDPQRGKLFF

clone_size: -
d_call: -
j_call: TRBJ2-6
v_call: TRBV19
cdr3_nt: TGTGCCAGCTCGTCCGGGGTGTTATCTGGGGCCAACGTCCTGACTTTC
cdr3_aa: CASSSGVLSGANVLTF

clone_size: -
d_call: TRBD1
j_call: TRBJ1-5
v_call: TRBV6-5
cdr3_nt: TGTGCCAGCAAGGGGGCCGGCAATCAGCCCCAGCATTTT
cdr3_aa: CASKGAGNQPQHF

clone_size: -
d_call: TRBD2
j_call: TRBJ2-3
v_call: TRBV3-1/TRBV3-2
cdr3_nt: TGTGCCAGCAGCCATACAGCGGGGGGGGTAGATACGCAGTATTTT
cdr3_aa: CASSHTAGGVDTQYF

clone_size: -
d_call: -
j_call: TRBJ2-7
v_call: TRBV11-2
cdr3_nt: TGTGCCAGCAGCTTAGAAGGGGGGGCGAGCTACGAGCAGTACTTC
cdr3_aa: CASSLEGGASYEQYF

clone_size: -
d_call: TRBD1
j_call: TRBJ1-1
v_call: TRBV25-1
cdr3_nt: TGTGCCAGCAGCCCCCATACGACAGGGGGCAACACTGAAGCTTTCTTT
cdr3_aa: CASSPHTTGGNTEAFF

clone_size: -
d_call: TRBD1
j_call: TRBJ2-6
v_call: TRBV4-1
cdr3_nt: TGCGCCAGCAGCCAGGCGTCGACAGGGAAGGGCTCTGGGGCCAACGTCCTGACTTTC
cdr3_aa: CASSQASTGKGSGANVLTF

clone_size: -
d_call: TRBD2
j_call: TRBJ2-3
v_call: TRBV5-1
cdr3_nt: TGCGCTACGCGGGTCCGGGGGGATAGCACAGATACGCAGTATTTT
cdr3_aa: CATRVRGDSTDTQYF

clone_size: -
d_call: -
j_call: TRBJ1-1
v_call: TRBV5-4
cdr3_nt: TGTGCCAGCAGCTCGATACAGGGATCCACTGAAGCTTTCTTT
cdr3_aa: CASSSIQGSTEAFF

clone_size: -
d_call: -
j_call: TRBJ1-2
v_call: TRBV6-6
cdr3_nt: TGTGCCAGCAGTACCCAGGGAAACTATGGCTACACCTTC
cdr3_aa: CASSTQGNYGYTF

clone_size: few
d_call: TRBD1
j_call: TRBJ2-7
v_call: TRBV4-2
cdr3_nt: TGTGCCAGCAGCCAAGTCGTACCCAGAACAGGGGGCTATTCCTACGAGCAGTACTTC
cdr3_aa: CASSQVVPRTGGYSYEQYF

clone_size: -
d_call: TRBD2
j_call: TRBJ2-3
v_call: TRBV6-4
cdr3_nt: TGTGCCAGCAGTCTAGCGGGGGGCCGGGATACGCAGTATTTT
cdr3_aa: CASSLAGGRDTQYF

clone_size: once
d_call: -
j_call: TRBJ2-7
v_call: TRBV29-1
cdr3_nt: TGCAGCGTTGAAGTGACAGACTACGAGCAGTACTTC
cdr3_aa: CSVEVTDYEQYF

clone_size: -
d_call: -
j_call: TRBJ2-5
v_call: TRBV29-1
cdr3_nt: TGCAGCGTTGATCCAGCGGAAGAGACCCAGTACTTC
cdr3_aa: CSVDPAEETQYF

clone_size: once
d_call: TRBD1
j_call: TRBJ1-1
v_call: TRBV6-5
cdr3_nt: TGTGCCAGCAATATAAATACAGGGGCGACTGAAGCTTTCTTT
cdr3_aa: CASNINTGATEAFF

clone_size: -
d_call: TRBD1
j_call: TRBJ1-3
v_call: TRBV6-1
cdr3_nt: TGTGCCAGCAGTGACAGGTACAGGGACAGCAGATATTTT
cdr3_aa: CASSDRYRDSRYF